This TCR beta chain was found in a study of cytomegalovirus exposure and HLA in healthy donors. It was with 60 Vbeta and 13 Jbeta primers that the PCR ran. Method: immunoSEQ multiplex PCR; TCRdb's copy keeps in-frame clones and lacks some. The sample lists some 210,000 clones, about 90% seen once, with 1.3% in the top ten. Germline V gene sequence: CDR1 MNHNS, CDR2 SASEGT. The V end was cut by 4 bases, the J end by 8 bases, with 26 bases between. The CDR3 covers 18 residues. Source material: PBMCs. The chain carries TRBV6-1 and TRBJ1-4; D not resolved. This clonotype originated in a man aged 25 to 40 in good health and CMV-seronegative. CDR3 in DNA: TGTGCCAGCAGTGCAAACAAATTCCGGGCCCTCGGGAGGGAAAAACTGTTTTTT. Amino acids: CASSANKFRALGREKLFF.